This TCR beta chain was profiled in a study of post-analysis software for immune sequencing data. Across the study: Included among the disease courses, which were recorded for the cohort, were relapsing-remitting, secondary progressive and progressive-relapsing multiple sclerosis.

Overall study findings and caveats: Controls had significantly higher normalized Chao1 diversity than multiple sclerosis patients.

In its sample, this clonotype was seen a few times. Antigen unknown. Libraries were made from TCR beta cDNA, and they carried unique molecular identifiers. Input populations of 1 to 10 million T cells gave rise to a few hundred thousand cDNA molecules. One entry per CDR3 protein results from TCRdb running MiXCR on the PCR reads. The sample contains about 430,000 distinct CDR3 sequences, approximately 38% of which appear only once. The sequenced sample consisted of blood. The sequence came from a girl aged 2 to 9 with multiple sclerosis.

This CDR3 is CSAPPDPGGYTF. The CDR3 nucleotides are TGCAGTGCTCCTCCTGACCCGGGTGGCTACACCTTC. The V and J genes are TRBV20-1 and TRBJ1-2, with D uncertain. Trimming pared 5 bases from V and 7 bases from J, leaving 14 bases between. CDR3 length equals 12 residues. Germline CDR1 DFQATT, CDR2 SNEGSKA (reference sequence).